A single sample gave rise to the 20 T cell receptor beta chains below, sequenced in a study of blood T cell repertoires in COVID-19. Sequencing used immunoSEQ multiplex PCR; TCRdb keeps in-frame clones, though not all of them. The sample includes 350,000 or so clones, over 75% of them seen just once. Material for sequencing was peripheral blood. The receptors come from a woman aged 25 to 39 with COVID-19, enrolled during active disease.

CDR3 coding DNA: TGTGCCAGCAGCTTAGGGCTAGCGGGAGTGATTGAGCAGTTCTTC. Translated: CASSLGLAGVIEQFF. This sequence joins TRBV5-6 and TRBJ2-1; 10 positions agree with TRBD2. This CDR3 has 15 amino acids. CDR1 is SGHDT and CDR2 is YYEEEE in the germline V gene. The ends lost 2 bases at V and 9 bases at J; junction bases unmatched: 8.

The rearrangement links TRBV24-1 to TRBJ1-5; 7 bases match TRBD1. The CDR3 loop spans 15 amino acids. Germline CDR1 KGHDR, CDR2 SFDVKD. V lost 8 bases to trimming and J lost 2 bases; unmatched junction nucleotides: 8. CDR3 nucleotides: TGTGCCACCATGGACAGGTCGGGTGGCAATCAGCCCCAGCATTTT. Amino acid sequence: CATMDRSGGNQPQHF.

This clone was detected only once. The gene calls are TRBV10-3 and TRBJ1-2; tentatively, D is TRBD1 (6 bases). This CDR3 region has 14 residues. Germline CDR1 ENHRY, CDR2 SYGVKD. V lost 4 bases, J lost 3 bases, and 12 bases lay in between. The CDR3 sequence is CAISGGRLDYGYTF. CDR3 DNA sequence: TGTGCCATCAGTGGGGGGCGTCTGGACTATGGCTACACCTTC.

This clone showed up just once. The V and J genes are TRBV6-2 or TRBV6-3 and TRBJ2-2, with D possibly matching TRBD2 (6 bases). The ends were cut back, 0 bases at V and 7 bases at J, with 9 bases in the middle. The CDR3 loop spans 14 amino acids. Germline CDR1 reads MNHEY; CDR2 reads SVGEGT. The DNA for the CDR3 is TGTGCCAGCAGTTACTCTGGGGGGAACGGGGAGCTGTTTTTT. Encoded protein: CASSYSGGNGELFF.

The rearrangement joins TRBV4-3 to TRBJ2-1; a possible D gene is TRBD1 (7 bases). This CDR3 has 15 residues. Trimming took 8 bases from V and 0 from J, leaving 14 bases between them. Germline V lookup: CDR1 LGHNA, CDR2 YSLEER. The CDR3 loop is CASGGGQSSYNEQFF. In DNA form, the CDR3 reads TGCGCCAGCGGAGGGGGCCAAAGCTCCTACAATGAGCAGTTCTTC.

The DNA of the CDR3 is TGTGCCAGCAGCCAAGGAATCGGGGCCGGGGGTAATTCACCCCTCCACTTT. It specifies CASSQGIGAGGNSPLHF. The chain links TRBV3-1 (or the pseudogene TRBV3-2) to TRBJ1-6; D possibly corresponds to TRBD1 (5 bases). The CDR3 length is 17 residues. The V and J ends lost 1 base and 6 bases respectively, with 16 bases between them. In germline, CDR1 is LGHDT, CDR2 YNNKEL (reference sequence).

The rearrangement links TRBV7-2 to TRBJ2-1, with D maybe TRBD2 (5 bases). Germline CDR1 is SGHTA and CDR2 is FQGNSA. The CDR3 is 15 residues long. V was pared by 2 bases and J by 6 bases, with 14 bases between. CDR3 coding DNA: TGTGCCAGCAGCTTAAGGAGGACCATCGGCAATGAGCAGTTCTTC. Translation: CASSLRRTIGNEQFF.

CDR3 sequence: CASSRRDGLVSYNEQFF. For the CDR3, the DNA is TGCGCCAGCAGCCGGCGGGACGGCTTAGTTTCCTACAATGAGCAGTTCTTC. The genes are TRBV4-3 and TRBJ2-1, with a possible D match to TRBD2 (6 bases). CDR3 length: 17 amino acids. Germline CDR1 is LGHNA and CDR2 is YSLEER. The germline V and J ends were trimmed by 4 bases and 1 base, with 17 bases remaining between them.

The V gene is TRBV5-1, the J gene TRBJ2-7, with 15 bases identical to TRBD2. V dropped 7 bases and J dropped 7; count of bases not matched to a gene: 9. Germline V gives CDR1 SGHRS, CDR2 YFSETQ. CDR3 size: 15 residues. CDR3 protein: CASGTGTSGRSEQYF. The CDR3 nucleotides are TGCGCCAGCGGCACTGGGACTAGCGGGAGGAGTGAGCAGTACTTC.

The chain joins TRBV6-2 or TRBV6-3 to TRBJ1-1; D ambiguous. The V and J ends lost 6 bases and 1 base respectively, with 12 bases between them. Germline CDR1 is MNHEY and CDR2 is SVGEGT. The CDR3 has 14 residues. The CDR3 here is CASSASSGNTEAFF. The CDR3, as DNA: TGTGCCAGCAGCGCGTCGTCGGGGAACACTGAAGCTTTCTTT.

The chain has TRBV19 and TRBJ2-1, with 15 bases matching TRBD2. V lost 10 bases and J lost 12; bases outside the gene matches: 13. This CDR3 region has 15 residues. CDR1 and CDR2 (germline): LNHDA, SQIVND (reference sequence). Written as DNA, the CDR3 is TGTGCCACCGACCGGGGACTAGCGGGGGGTGGTGGGCAGTTCTTC. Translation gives CATDRGLAGGGGQFF.

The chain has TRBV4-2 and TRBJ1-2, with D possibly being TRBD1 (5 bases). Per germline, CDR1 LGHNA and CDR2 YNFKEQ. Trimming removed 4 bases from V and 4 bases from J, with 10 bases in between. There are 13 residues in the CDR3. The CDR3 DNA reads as TGTGCCAGCAGCCGAGACAGAGGCTATGGCTACACCTTC. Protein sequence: CASSRDRGYGYTF.

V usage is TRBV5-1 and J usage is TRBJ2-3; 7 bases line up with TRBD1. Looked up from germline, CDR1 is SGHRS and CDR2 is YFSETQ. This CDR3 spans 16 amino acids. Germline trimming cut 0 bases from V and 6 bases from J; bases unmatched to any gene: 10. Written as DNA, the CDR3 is TGCGCCAGCAGCTTGGTTGCCAGGGGGTGGTCGGATACGCAGTATTTT. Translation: CASSLVARGWSDTQYF.

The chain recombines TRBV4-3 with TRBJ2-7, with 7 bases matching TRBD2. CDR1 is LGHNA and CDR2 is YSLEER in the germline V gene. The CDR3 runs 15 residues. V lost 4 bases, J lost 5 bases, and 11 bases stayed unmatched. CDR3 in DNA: TGCGCCAGCAGCCTAGGTGAGGGAGGGCTTAACGAGCAGTACTTC. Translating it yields CASSLGEGGLNEQYF.

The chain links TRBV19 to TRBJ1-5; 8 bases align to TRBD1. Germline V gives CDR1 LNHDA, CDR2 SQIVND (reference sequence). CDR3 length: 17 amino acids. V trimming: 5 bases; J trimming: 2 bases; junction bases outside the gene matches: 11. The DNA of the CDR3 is TGTGCCAGTAGTCGTAGCGCCAGGGGGCAGGGCAATCAGCCCCAGCATTTT. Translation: CASSRSARGQGNQPQHF.

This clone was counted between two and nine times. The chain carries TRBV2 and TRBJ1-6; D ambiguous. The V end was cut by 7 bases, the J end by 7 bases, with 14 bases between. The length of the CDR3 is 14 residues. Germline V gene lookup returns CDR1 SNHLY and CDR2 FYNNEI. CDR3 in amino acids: CASTPGDSNSPLHF. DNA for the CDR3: TGTGCCAGCACACCGGGAGATAGCAATTCACCCCTCCACTTT.

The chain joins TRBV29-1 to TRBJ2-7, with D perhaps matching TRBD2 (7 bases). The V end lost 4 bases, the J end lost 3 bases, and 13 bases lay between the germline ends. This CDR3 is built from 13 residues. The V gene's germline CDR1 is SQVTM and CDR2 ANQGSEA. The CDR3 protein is CSVAGGWGYEQYF. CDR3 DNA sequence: TGCAGCGTTGCGGGGGGCTGGGGCTACGAGCAGTACTTC.

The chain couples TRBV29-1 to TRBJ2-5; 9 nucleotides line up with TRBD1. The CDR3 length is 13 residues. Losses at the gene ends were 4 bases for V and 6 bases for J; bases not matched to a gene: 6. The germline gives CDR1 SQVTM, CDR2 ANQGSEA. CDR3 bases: TGCAGCGTTGGGACAGGGGTTGTGAAGACCCAGTACTTC. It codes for CSVGTGVVKTQYF.

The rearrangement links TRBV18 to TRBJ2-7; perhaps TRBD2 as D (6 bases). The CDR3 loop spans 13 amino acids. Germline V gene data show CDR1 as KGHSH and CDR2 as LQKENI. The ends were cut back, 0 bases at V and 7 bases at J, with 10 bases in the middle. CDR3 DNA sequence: TGTGCCAGCTCACCACCGTCGGGGAGGGAGCAGTACTTC. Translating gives CASSPPSGREQYF.

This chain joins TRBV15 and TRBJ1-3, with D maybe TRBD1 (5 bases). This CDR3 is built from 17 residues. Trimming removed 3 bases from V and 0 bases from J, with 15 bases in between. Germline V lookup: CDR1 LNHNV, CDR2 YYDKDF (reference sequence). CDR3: CATSSARGAYSGNTIYF. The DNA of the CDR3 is TGTGCCACCAGCAGTGCTCGCGGGGCTTACTCTGGAAACACCATATATTTT.